This is a list of T cell receptor beta chains from one sample in a study of blood T cell repertoires in COVID-19. Here immunoSEQ multiplex PCR was the method, and the copy in TCRdb shows in-frame clones only, minus some. Of about 170,000 clones in the sample, 88% were seen once. Material for sequencing was peripheral blood. Every receptor here comes from a man aged 55 to 70 with acute or convalescent COVID-19. The CDR3 runs from the conserved cysteine through the conserved F or W. D genes are given only for firm matches. The listing skips clone size in some rows; elsewhere it reads once, few, many or a size class.

J: TRBJ2-5; V: TRBV19; D: TRBD1; size: -; CDR3: CASSINRGKTQYF; DNA: TGTGCCAGTAGTATAAACAGGGGGAAGACCCAGTACTTC
J: TRBJ2-5; V: TRBV19; D: -; size: -; CDR3: CASSATRGETQYF; DNA: TGTGCCAGTAGTGCGACTCGCGGAGAGACCCAGTACTTC
J: TRBJ1-1; V: TRBV6-1; D: -; size: -; CDR3: CASSSDTNTEAFF; DNA: TGTGCCAGCAGTTCGGACACGAACACTGAAGCTTTCTTT
J: TRBJ1-2; V: TRBV25-1; D: TRBD1; size: -; CDR3: CASSEGTGDYGYTF; DNA: TGTGCCAGCAGTGAAGGGACAGGGGACTATGGCTACACCTTC
J: TRBJ1-5; V: TRBV5-1; D: -; size: few; CDR3: CASSLGGLGNQPQHF; DNA: TGCGCCAGCAGCTTGGGGGGGCTAGGCAATCAGCCCCAGCATTTT
J: TRBJ2-2; V: TRBV7-3; D: TRBD1; size: -; CDR3: CASSQGQGGTGELFF; DNA: TGTGCCAGCAGCCAGGGACAGGGAGGCACCGGGGAGCTGTTTTTT
J: TRBJ1-1; V: TRBV5-1; D: -; size: -; CDR3: CASSPEAWETEAFF; DNA: TGCGCCAGCAGCCCAGAGGCCTGGGAGACTGAAGCTTTCTTT
J: TRBJ1-4; V: TRBV29-1; D: -; size: -; CDR3: CSVGGGGGEKLFF; DNA: TGCAGCGTTGGGGGAGGGGGTGGCGAAAAACTGTTTTTT
J: TRBJ1-2; V: TRBV3-1/TRBV3-2; D: -; size: -; CDR3: CASSQVKGESNYGYTF; DNA: TGTGCCAGCAGCCAAGTAAAAGGGGAAAGTAACTATGGCTACACCTTC
J: TRBJ1-5; V: TRBV21-1; D: -; size: -; CDR3: CASSKGRGYSANQPQHF; DNA: TGTGCCAGCAGCAAAGGGCGGGGCTATAGTGCCAATCAGCCCCAGCATTTT
J: TRBJ2-3; V: TRBV6-6; D: TRBD2; size: -; CDR3: CASSYSTSGRADTQYF; DNA: TGTGCCAGCAGTTACTCGACTAGCGGGAGGGCAGATACGCAGTATTTT
J: TRBJ2-1; V: TRBV6-2/TRBV6-3; D: TRBD2; size: -; CDR3: CASTPTSGGLHEQFF; DNA: TGTGCCAGCACCCCGACTAGCGGGGGGCTCCATGAGCAGTTCTTC
J: TRBJ2-1; V: TRBV19; D: TRBD1; size: -; CDR3: CASSIDGQGNEQFF; DNA: TGTGCCAGTAGTATAGACGGACAGGGCAATGAGCAGTTCTTC
J: TRBJ1-5; V: TRBV6-1; D: -; size: -; CDR3: CASSEEAPGSNQPQHF; DNA: TGTGCCAGCAGTGAAGAGGCCCCAGGTAGCAATCAGCCCCAGCATTTT
J: TRBJ2-5; V: TRBV11-2; D: TRBD1; size: once; CDR3: CASSRQGMMRETQYF; DNA: TGTGCCAGCAGCCGACAGGGGATGATGAGAGAGACCCAGTACTTC
J: TRBJ1-1; V: TRBV15; D: -; size: -; CDR3: CATQMGMAGDNEAFF; DNA: TGTGCCACCCAGATGGGGATGGCAGGGGATAACGAAGCTTTCTTT
J: TRBJ1-4; V: TRBV4-1; D: -; size: once; CDR3: CASSQRTEEKLFF; DNA: TGCGCCAGCAGCCAGAGGACAGAGGAAAAACTGTTTTTT
J: TRBJ1-5; V: TRBV6-5; D: -; size: -; CDR3: CASRSGLLSNQPQHF; DNA: TGTGCCAGCAGGTCGGGACTTCTTAGCAATCAGCCCCAGCATTTT
J: TRBJ2-7; V: TRBV29-1; D: -; size: few; CDR3: CSVERAYEQYF; DNA: TGCAGCGTTGAGCGCGCCTACGAGCAGTACTTC
J: TRBJ1-2; V: TRBV25-1; D: -; size: -; CDR3: CASSATTAPHLRTF; DNA: TGTGCCAGCAGTGCGACGACAGCCCCTCACCTAAGAACCTTC
J: TRBJ2-3; V: TRBV11-2; D: -; size: -; CDR3: CASSFRRETDTQYF; DNA: TGTGCCAGCAGCTTTCGCCGGGAGACAGATACGCAGTATTTT
J: TRBJ2-1; V: TRBV29-1; D: -; size: few; CDR3: CSVEAVVNEQFF; DNA: TGCAGCGTTGAGGCGGTAGTCAATGAGCAGTTCTTC
J: TRBJ2-1; V: TRBV6-6; D: TRBD2; size: -; CDR3: CASSTPGLAGGNEQFF; DNA: TGTGCCAGCAGTACTCCGGGACTAGCGGGAGGCAATGAGCAGTTCTTC
J: TRBJ1-6; V: TRBV7-7; D: -; size: few; CDR3: CASSFYRDYSYNSPLHF; DNA: TGTGCCAGCAGCTTCTACAGAGATTACTCCTATAATTCACCCCTCCACTTT
J: TRBJ1-1; V: TRBV7-9; D: TRBD1; size: -; CDR3: CASSSGQGRDTEAFF; DNA: TGTGCCAGCAGCTCCGGACAGGGAAGGGACACTGAAGCTTTCTTT
J: TRBJ1-2; V: TRBV11-3; D: TRBD1; size: -; CDR3: CASSFGTGHRTTF; DNA: TGTGCCAGCAGCTTCGGGACAGGCCACCGAACCACCTTC
J: TRBJ2-3; V: TRBV18; D: -; size: -; CDR3: CASSPSSSSTDTQYF; DNA: TGTGCCAGCTCACCATCTAGCTCTAGCACAGATACGCAGTATTTT
J: TRBJ1-1; V: TRBV7-2; D: -; size: -; CDR3: CASSLEKGGITEAFF; DNA: TGTGCCAGCAGCTTAGAAAAGGGGGGGATCACTGAAGCTTTCTTT
J: TRBJ1-1; V: TRBV29-1; D: -; size: once; CDR3: CSVNQGRTEAFF; DNA: TGCAGCGTTAACCAGGGGCGAACTGAAGCTTTCTTT
J: TRBJ2-5; V: TRBV19; D: TRBD1; size: -; CDR3: CASSRDRDRETQYF; DNA: TGTGCCAGTAGCCGGGACAGGGACCGAGAGACCCAGTACTTC
J: TRBJ1-1; V: TRBV11-3; D: -; size: -; CDR3: CAIGVRDSKGAFF; DNA: TGTGCCATAGGAGTCCGGGACTCCAAGGGGGCTTTCTTT
J: TRBJ2-6; V: TRBV6-1; D: -; size: few; CDR3: CASSEVSQDFVGANVLTF; DNA: TGTGCCAGCAGTGAAGTAAGCCAGGACTTTGTAGGGGCCAACGTCCTGACTTTC
J: TRBJ1-1; V: TRBV7-3; D: TRBD1; size: -; CDR3: CASSPTGRTEAFF; DNA: TGTGCCAGCAGCCCGACAGGGCGGACTGAAGCTTTCTTT
J: TRBJ1-5; V: TRBV19; D: -; size: -; CDR3: CASTEWGVSYQPQHF; DNA: TGTGCCAGTACCGAATGGGGGGTTTCTTATCAGCCCCAGCATTTT
J: TRBJ2-1; V: TRBV5-1; D: TRBD2; size: -; CDR3: CASSWGRLAGDYNEQFF; DNA: TGCGCCAGCAGCTGGGGGCGACTAGCGGGAGACTACAATGAGCAGTTCTTC
J: TRBJ1-2; V: TRBV24-1; D: -; size: -; CDR3: CATLGDYGYTF; DNA: TGTGCCACTTTAGGGGACTATGGCTACACCTTC
J: TRBJ1-1; V: TRBV29-1; D: -; size: -; CDR3: CSVFTPRDTEAFF; DNA: TGCAGCGTTTTTACCCCACGAGACACTGAAGCTTTCTTT
J: TRBJ2-3; V: TRBV5-1; D: -; size: -; CDR3: CASSFGGEVAGTQYF; DNA: TGCGCCAGCAGCTTCGGAGGGGAGGTTGCAGGTACGCAGTATTTT
J: TRBJ1-5; V: TRBV15; D: TRBD1; size: -; CDR3: CATSIYGQGDQPQHF; DNA: TGTGCCACCAGCATTTACGGACAGGGCGATCAGCCCCAGCATTTT